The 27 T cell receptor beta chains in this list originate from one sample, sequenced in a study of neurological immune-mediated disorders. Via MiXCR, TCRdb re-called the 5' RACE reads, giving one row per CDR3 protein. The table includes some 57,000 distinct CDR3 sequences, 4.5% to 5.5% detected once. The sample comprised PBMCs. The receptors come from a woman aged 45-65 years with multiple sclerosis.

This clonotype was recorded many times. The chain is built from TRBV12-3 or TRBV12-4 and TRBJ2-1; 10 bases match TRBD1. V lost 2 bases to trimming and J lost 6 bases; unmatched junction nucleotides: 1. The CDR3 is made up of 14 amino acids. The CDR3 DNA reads TGTGCCAGCAGTTTAAGGGACAGGGGCAATGAGCAGTTCTTC. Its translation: CASSLRDRGNEQFF.

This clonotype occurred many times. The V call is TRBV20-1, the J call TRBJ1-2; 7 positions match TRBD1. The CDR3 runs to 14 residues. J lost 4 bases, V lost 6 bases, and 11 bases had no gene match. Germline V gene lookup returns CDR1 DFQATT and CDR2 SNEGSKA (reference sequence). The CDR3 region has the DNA TGCAGTGCCACCAACAGGGGACTTAGCTATGGCTACACCTTC. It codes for CSATNRGLSYGYTF.

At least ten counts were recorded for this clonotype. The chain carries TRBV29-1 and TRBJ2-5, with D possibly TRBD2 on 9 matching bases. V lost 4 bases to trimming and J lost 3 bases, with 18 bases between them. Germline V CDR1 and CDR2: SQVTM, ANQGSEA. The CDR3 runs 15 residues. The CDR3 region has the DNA TGCAGCGTTGCAGGGGGCGGGGGGGCTGAAGAGACCCAGTACTTC. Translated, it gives CSVAGGGGAEETQYF.

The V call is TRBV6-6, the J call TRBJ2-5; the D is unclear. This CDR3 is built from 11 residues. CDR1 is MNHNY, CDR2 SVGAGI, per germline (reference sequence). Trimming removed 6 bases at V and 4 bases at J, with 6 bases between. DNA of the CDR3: TGTGCCAGCAGCTACGTAGAGACCCAGTACTTC. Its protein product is CASSYVETQYF.

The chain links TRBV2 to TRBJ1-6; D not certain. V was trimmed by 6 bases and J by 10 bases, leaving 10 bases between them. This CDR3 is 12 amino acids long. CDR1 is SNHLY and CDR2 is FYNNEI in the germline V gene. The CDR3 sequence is CASRGPGSPLHF. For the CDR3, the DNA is TGTGCCAGCAGAGGACCCGGGTCACCCCTCCACTTT. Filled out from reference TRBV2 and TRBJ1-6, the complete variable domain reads EPEVTQTPSHQVTQMGQEVILRCVPISNHLYFYWYRQILGQKVEFLVSFYNNEISEKSEIFDDQFSVERPDGSNFTLKIRSTKLEDSAMYFCASRGPGSPLHFGNGTRLTVT.

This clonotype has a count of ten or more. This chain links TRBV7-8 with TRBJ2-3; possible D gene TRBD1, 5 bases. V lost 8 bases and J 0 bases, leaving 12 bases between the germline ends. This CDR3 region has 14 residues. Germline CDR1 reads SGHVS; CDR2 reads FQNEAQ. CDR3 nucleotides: TGTGCCAGCTCCCGCTCAGGGAGCACAGATACGCAGTATTTT. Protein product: CASSRSGSTDTQYF.

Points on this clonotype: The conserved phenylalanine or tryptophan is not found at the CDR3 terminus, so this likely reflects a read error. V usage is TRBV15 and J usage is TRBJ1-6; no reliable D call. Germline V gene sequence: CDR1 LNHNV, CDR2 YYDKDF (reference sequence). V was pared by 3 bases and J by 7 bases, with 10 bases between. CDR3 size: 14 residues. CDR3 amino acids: CATSRYSLNSPLHN. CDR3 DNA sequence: TGTGCCACCAGCAGGTACAGCCTCAATTCACCCCTCCACAAT.

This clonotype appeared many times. DNA of the CDR3: TGTGCCAGCAGCCTCCCCCAATTTACAGGGGAAGGAAATCAGCCCCAGCATTTT. Protein sequence: CASSLPQFTGEGNQPQHF. The chain has TRBV2 and TRBJ1-5; TRBD1 matches 7 bases. CDR1 SNHLY and CDR2 FYNNEI come from the germline V gene. The junction had 18 bases not matched to a gene; V was cut back by 6 bases and J by 4 bases. The CDR3 contains 18 residues.

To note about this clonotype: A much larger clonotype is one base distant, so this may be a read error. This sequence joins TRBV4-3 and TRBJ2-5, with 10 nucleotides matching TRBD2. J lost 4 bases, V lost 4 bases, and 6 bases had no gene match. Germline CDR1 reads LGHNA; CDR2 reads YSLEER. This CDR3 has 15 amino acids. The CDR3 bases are TGCGCCAGCAGCCCCGGACTAGCGGTGCGAGAGACCCAGTACTTC. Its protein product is CASSPGLAVRETQYF.

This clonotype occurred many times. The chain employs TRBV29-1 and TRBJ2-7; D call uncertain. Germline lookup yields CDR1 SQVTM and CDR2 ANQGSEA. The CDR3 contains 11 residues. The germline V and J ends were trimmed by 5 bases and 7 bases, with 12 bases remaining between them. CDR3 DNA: TGCAGCGTTAGTTACGGGTTGGAGCAGTACGTC. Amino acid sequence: CSVSYGLEQYV.

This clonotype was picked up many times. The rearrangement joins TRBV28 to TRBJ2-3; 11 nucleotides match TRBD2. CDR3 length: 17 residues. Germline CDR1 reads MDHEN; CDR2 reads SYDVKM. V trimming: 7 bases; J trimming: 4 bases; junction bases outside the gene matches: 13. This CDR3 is CASTWGLAGGQPDTQYF. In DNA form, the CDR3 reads TGTGCCAGCACCTGGGGGCTAGCGGGGGGCCAGCCAGATACGCAGTATTTT.

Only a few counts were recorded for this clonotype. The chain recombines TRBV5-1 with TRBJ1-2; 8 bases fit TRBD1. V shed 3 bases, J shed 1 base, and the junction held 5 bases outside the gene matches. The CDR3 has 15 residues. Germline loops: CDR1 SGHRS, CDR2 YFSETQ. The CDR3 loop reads CASSSGTGFNYGYTF. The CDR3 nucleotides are TGCGCCAGCAGCTCCGGGACAGGATTTAACTATGGCTACACCTTC.

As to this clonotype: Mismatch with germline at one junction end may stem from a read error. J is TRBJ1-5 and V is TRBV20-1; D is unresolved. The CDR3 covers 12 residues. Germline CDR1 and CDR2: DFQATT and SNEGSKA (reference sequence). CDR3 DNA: TGCAGTGCTAGAGATCTTGGGCAGCCCCAGAATTTT. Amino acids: CSARDLGQPQNF.

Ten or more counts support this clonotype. The CDR3 coding sequence is TGTGCCAGCAGCTTACAGCGGGAGACCCAGTACTTC. It translates to CASSLQRETQYF. The V call is TRBV7-2, the J call TRBJ2-5; possibly TRBD2 for D (5 bases). This CDR3 is built from 12 residues. Germline assignment: CDR1 SGHTA and CDR2 FQGNSA. The V end was cut by 2 bases, the J end by 5 bases, with 6 bases between.

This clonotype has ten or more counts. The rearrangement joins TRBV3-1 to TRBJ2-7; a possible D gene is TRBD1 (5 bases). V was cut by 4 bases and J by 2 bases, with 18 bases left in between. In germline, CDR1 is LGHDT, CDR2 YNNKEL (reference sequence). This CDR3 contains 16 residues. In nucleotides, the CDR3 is TGTGCCAGCAGCCTCATTTATTCGGACACCGCCTACGAGCAGTACTTC. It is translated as CASSLIYSDTAYEQYF.

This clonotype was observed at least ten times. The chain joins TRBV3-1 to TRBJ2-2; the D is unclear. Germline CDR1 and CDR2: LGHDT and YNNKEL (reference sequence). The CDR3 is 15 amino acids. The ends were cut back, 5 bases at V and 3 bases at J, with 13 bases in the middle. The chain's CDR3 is CASSWEVSYTGELFF. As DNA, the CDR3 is TGTGCCAGCAGCTGGGAAGTATCTTACACCGGGGAGCTGTTTTTT.

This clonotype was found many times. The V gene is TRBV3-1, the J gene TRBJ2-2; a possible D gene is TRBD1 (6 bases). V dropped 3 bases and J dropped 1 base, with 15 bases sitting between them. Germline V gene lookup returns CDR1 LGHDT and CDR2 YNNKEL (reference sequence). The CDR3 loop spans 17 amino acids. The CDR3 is CASSQDRFGGNTGELFF. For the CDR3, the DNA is TGTGCCAGCAGCCAGGACAGATTTGGCGGGAACACCGGGGAGCTGTTTTTT.

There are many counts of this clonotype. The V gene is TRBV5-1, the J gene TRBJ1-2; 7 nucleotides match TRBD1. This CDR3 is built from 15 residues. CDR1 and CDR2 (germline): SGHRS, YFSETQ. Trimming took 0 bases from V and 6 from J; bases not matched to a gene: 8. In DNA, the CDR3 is TGCGCCAGCAGCTTGGATCAGGGGGTCTGGAATGGCTACACCTTC. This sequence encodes CASSLDQGVWNGYTF.

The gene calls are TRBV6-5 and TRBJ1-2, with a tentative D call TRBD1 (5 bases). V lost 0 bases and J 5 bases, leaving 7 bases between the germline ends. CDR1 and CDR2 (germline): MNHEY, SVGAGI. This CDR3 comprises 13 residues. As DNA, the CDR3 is TGTGCCAGCAGTTACTCGACAGTTTATGGCTACACCTTC. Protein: CASSYSTVYGYTF.

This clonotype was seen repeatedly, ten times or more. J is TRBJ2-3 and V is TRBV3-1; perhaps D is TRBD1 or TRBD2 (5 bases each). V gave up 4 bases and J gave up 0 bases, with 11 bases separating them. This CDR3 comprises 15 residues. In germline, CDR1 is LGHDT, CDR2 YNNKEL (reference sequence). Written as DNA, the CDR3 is TGTGCCAGCAGCCCCAGGGAGAGGAGCACAGATACGCAGTATTTT. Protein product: CASSPRERSTDTQYF.

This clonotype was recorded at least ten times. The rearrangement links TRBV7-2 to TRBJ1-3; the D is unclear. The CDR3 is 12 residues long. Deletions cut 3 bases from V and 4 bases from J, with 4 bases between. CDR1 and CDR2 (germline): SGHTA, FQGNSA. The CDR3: CASSFLGNTIYF. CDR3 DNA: TGTGCCAGCAGCTTCCTAGGAAACACCATATATTTT.

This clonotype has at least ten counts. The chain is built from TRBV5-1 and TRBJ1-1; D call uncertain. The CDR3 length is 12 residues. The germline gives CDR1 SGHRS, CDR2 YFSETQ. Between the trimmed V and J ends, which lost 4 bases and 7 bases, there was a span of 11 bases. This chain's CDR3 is CASSNSEREAFF. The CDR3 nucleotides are TGCGCCAGCAGCAATTCCGAACGTGAAGCTTTCTTT.

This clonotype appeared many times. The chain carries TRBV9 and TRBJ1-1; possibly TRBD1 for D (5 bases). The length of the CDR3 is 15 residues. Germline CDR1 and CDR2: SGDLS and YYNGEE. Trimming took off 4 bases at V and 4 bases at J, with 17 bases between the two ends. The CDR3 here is CASSTNGRASTEAFF. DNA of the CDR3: TGTGCCAGCAGCACCAACGGCAGGGCGAGCACTGAAGCTTTCTTT.

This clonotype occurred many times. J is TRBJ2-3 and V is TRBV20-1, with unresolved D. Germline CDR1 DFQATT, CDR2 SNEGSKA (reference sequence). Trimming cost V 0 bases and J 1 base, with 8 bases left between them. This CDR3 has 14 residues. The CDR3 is CSARDSSRTDTQYF. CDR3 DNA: TGCAGTGCTAGAGATAGCAGCCGCACAGATACGCAGTATTTT.

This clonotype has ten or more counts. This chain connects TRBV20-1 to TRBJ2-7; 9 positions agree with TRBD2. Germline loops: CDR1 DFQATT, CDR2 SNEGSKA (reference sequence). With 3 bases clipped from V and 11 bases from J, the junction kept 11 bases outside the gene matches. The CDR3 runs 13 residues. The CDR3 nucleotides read TGCAGTGCTAGGATAGCTAGCGGGGCCGGGGAGTACTTC. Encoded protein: CSARIASGAGEYF.

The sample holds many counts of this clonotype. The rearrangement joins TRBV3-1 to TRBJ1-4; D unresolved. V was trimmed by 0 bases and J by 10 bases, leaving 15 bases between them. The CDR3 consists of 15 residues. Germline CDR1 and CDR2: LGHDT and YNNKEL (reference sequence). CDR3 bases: TGTGCCAGCAGCCAAGATATTGGCCCTACGGGAAAACTGTTTTTT. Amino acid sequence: CASSQDIGPTGKLFF.

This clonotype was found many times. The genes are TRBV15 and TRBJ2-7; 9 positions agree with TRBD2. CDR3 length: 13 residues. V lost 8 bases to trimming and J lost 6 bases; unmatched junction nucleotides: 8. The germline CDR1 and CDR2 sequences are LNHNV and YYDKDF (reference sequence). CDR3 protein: CATALGTSPEQYF. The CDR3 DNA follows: TGTGCCACCGCACTTGGGACTAGCCCCGAGCAGTACTTC.